This T cell receptor beta chain was documented in a study of circulating CD8 cells and anti-PD-1 response in melanoma. Findings of the study overall: Subset repertoires were largely private at M1, with under 7.5% shared. Only baseline and M1 samples entered the published repertoire comparisons. Tumor reactivity was tested by peptide assays on expanded sorted subsets. PD-1 and DPOS subsets showed similar, higher clonality than DNEG.

The length of the CDR3 is 13 residues. Trimming stripped 1 base from V and 7 bases from J, with 7 bases between. Germline CDR1 is KGHDR and CDR2 is SFDVKD. By proportion, this clonotype is medium-sized. Its antigen remains unidentified. Sorting of live CD3+CD8+TCRalphabeta+ cells by PD-1 and/or TIGIT gave four subsets. The QIAseq Immune Repertoire TCR panel built the libraries from roughly 16 ng of total RNA. TCRdb processed the reads anew with MiXCR; each CDR3 protein has one entry. The table includes roughly 1,200 distinct CDR3 sequences, over 9.5% detected once. The rearrangement uses TRBV24-1 and TRBJ2-1; no clear D gene. The sequencing here drew on CD8+ T cells from PBMCs, taken at baseline or after one month of anti-PD-1 therapy (not recorded which). The receptor was derived from a human donor with melanoma. CDR3 sequence (DNA): TGTGCCACCAGTGATTTAACTACAAATGAGCAGTTCTTC. Amino acid sequence: CATSDLTTNEQFF.